This is a list of T cell receptor beta chains from one sample in a study of post-analysis software for immune sequencing data. TCRdb passed the PCR reads through MiXCR, listing each CDR3 protein once. The repertoire consists of more than 500,000 distinct CDR3 sequences, with approximately 34% occurring once and the leading ten covering 4.5% to 7.5%. Sequencing was carried out using blood. The origin of the receptors is a girl aged 2-17 years with multiple sclerosis. Both conserved end residues are part of each CDR3. D genes are given only for firm matches. Where a row states a size, it is once, few, many or the class of an expanded clone; other rows omit it.

TRBJ2-1 | TRBD2 | 17 | TRBV6-2/TRBV6-3 | . | TGTGCCAGCAGTTACGATCGGGGGGGGTTGGACTACAATGAGCAGTTCTTC | CASSYDRGGLDYNEQFF
TRBJ2-1 | . | 15 | TRBV5-1 | . | TGCGCCAGCAGCTTACATGGACCTTGGGACAATGAGCAGTTCTTC | CASSLHGPWDNEQFF
TRBJ2-1 | TRBD2 | 15 | TRBV29-1 | many | TGCAGCGGGCGGCGGGGACTAGCGGGGACGGATGAGCAGTTCTTC | CSGRRGLAGTDEQFF
TRBJ1-2 | . | 13 | TRBV20-1 | . | TGCAGTGCAACCGGGACCTTAGAACGTGGCTACACCTTC | CSATGTLERGYTF
TRBJ2-3 | . | 13 | TRBV29-1 | . | TGCAGCGCCCTCGATCAAAGCACAGATACGCAGTATTTT | CSALDQSTDTQYF
TRBJ2-3 | . | 15 | TRBV18 | . | TGTGCCAGCTCACCACCGGAGTTTGTTACAGATACGCAGTATTTT | CASSPPEFVTDTQYF
TRBJ2-1 | TRBD2 | 15 | TRBV11-2 | . | TGTGCCAGCAGCCCTCCAGGACTAGCGGGGCGTGAGCAGTTCTTC | CASSPPGLAGREQFF
TRBJ1-2 | . | 10 | TRBV12-3/TRBV12-4 | . | TGTGCCAGCAGGAAGTTCGGCTACACCTTC | CASRKFGYTF
TRBJ2-3 | . | 15 | TRBV28 | . | TGTGCCAGCACCCATAGCGGACATAGCACAGATACGCAGTATTTT | CASTHSGHSTDTQYF
TRBJ1-2 | . | 12 | TRBV12-3/TRBV12-4 | . | TGTGCCAGCAGTTTCACGGCAGGGGCCTTCACCTTC | CASSFTAGAFTF
TRBJ1-2 | . | 12 | TRBV27 | few | TGTGCCAGCAGTACACTCGAGGGGGGCTACACCTTC | CASSTLEGGYTF
TRBJ2-1 | . | 13 | TRBV7-2 | . | TGTGCCAGCAGCTTGACGGCCTGGGATGAGCAGTTCTTC | CASSLTAWDEQFF
TRBJ1-2 | . | 13 | TRBV29-1 | many | TGCAGCGTCATCAACCGACAGTCCTATGGCTACACCTTC | CSVINRQSYGYTF
TRBJ1-2 | TRBD1 | 13 | TRBV20-1 | many | TGCAGTGCTAAAAAGACAGGGGGCTATGGCTACACCTTC | CSAKKTGGYGYTF
TRBJ2-1 | . | 15 | TRBV20-1 | . | TGCAGTGTTAGAGATAGGGGGGTCTCCTACAATGAGCAGTTCTTC | CSVRDRGVSYNEQFF
TRBJ2-7 | TRBD2 | 16 | TRBV7-9 | . | TGTGCCAGCAGCTTAGAGCGGGGGACTAGCCTCGACGAGCAGTACTTC | CASSLERGTSLDEQYF
TRBJ2-5 | . | 19 | TRBV7-9 | few | TGTGCCAGCAGCTTAGCGGACGGTGGGGGCTTCAGCTACGCGGAGACCCAGTACTTC | CASSLADGGGFSYAETQYF
TRBJ1-1 | . | 15 | TRBV3-1 | . | TGTGCCAGCAGCCAAGAGGGGGAGGGGACCACTGAAGCTTTCTTT | CASSQEGEGTTEAFF
TRBJ1-6 | TRBD1 | 14 | TRBV4-2 | few | TGTGCCAGCACCGGGACAGAATATAATTCACCCCTCCACTTT | CASTGTEYNSPLHF
TRBJ1-2 | . | 13 | TRBV12-5 | . | TGTGCTAGTGGTTTGGACAGTAACTACGGCTACACCTTC | CASGLDSNYGYTF
TRBJ1-6 | . | 16 | TRBV15 | . | TGTGCCACCAGCAGCCCCTCCGGGCAGGAGGCTTCACCCCTCCACTTT | CATSSPSGQEASPLHF
TRBJ1-2 | TRBD1 | 14 | TRBV29-1 | few | TGCAGCGCCCAGCTCGGGGCAGGGGGATATGGCTACACCTTC | CSAQLGAGGYGYTF
TRBJ1-2 | TRBD1 | 14 | TRBV25-1 | few | TGTGCCAGCAGGACAGGGGGCCCCCACTATGGCTACACCTTC | CASRTGGPHYGYTF